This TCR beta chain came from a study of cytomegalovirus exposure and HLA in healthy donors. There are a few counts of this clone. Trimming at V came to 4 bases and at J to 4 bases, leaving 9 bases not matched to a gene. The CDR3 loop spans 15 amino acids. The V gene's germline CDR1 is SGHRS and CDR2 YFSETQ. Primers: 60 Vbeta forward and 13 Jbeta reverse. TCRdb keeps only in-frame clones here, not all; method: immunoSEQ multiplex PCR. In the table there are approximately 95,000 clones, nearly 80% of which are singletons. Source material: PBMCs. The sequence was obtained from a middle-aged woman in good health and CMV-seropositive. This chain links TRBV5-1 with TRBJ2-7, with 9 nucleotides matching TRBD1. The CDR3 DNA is TGCGCCAGCAGCCCGGACAGGGGATTAACTTACGAGCAGTACTTC. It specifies CASSPDRGLTYEQYF.